This T cell receptor (beta chain) came from a study of blood T cell repertoires in COVID-19. At the level of the study: The United States, Italy and Spain provided the acute and convalescent COVID-19 samples. T cells, B-cell-depleted T cells, or PBMCs supplied cDNA or gDNA.

Study processing details: It was from reference gene primer amplification that nucleated cell counts were estimated. The data were produced by immunoSEQ multiplex PCR, yet TCRdb's version contains in-frame clones alone and is incomplete. The DNA was the basis for D and trimming; V, J and clone size are from that table. The sample contains approximately 88,000 clones, about 90% of which appear only once. The CDR3 loop spans 13 amino acids. Trimming took 8 bases from V and 3 from J, leaving 13 bases between them. Germline V gene sequence: CDR1 WNHNN, CDR2 SYGVQD (reference sequence). The chain is built from TRBV10-1 and TRBJ2-5; weak D call: TRBD2 (7 bases). The sequenced sample was peripheral blood. The clonotype was recovered from a woman aged 45-65 years in a cohort sampled during active COVID-19. In nucleotides, the CDR3 is TGCGCCAGCTCTTGGGGGGGCGAAGAGACCCAGTACTTC. Its protein is CASSWGGEETQYF.